The clone carrying this TCR beta chain turned up a few times. The V and J ends lost 0 bases and 8 bases respectively, with 8 bases between them. The CDR3 loop spans 13 amino acids. Per germline, CDR1 SGDLS and CDR2 YYNGEE. The data originate from a study of blood T cell repertoires in COVID-19. Across the whole study: COVID-19 samples, acute and convalescent, were from the United States, Italy and Spain. Nucleic acid was either cDNA or gDNA, and it came from T cells, B-cell-depleted T cells, or PBMCs.

Under the authors' procedure: It was from reference gene primer amplification that nucleated cell counts were estimated. TCRdb keeps only in-frame clones here, not all; method: immunoSEQ multiplex PCR. The D gene and trimming were derived from the DNA, and the V and J assignments and clone size from that table. This repertoire shows about 140,000 clones, more than 80% found once; its top ten account for roughly 10%. This sequence joins TRBV9 and TRBJ1-4; D unclear. The sequence was obtained from a woman of 80 years or more in a cohort sampled during active or convalescent COVID-19. The sequencing sample was made of peripheral blood. The CDR3 loop reads CASSVGAQEKLFF. CDR3 DNA: TGTGCCAGCAGCGTAGGGGCTCAGGAAAAACTGTTTTTT.